This T cell receptor beta chain originates from a study of blood T cell repertoires in COVID-19. Whole-study context: Whether acute or convalescent, the COVID-19 samples came from the United States, Italy and Spain. Sample material is recorded as cDNA or gDNA derived from T cells, B-cell-depleted T cells, or PBMCs.

Original handling: By means of reference gene primer amplification, nucleated cell counts were estimated. Assay used: immunoSEQ multiplex PCR; TCRdb lists only in-frame clones, some missing. The DNA was the basis for D and trimming; V, J and clone size are from that table. The table has 130,000 or so clones, approximately 80% seen once. CDR3 length equals 14 residues. The V and J ends lost 2 bases and 3 bases respectively, with 10 bases between them. Germline-derived CDR1 and CDR2 are MNHEY and SMNVEV (reference sequence). The V gene is TRBV27, the J gene TRBJ1-2, with unresolved D. The clonotype originates from a woman aged 55-70 years with acute or convalescent COVID-19. Sequencing was performed on peripheral blood. CDR3 region: CASSLGGPYYGYTF. CDR3 nucleotides: TGTGCCAGCAGTTTAGGAGGTCCCTACTATGGCTACACCTTC.